Listed below are T cell receptor beta chains from one sample, sequenced in a study of early T cells in non-severe SARS-CoV-2 infection. TCRdb itself ran the 5' RACE reads through MiXCR, one entry per CDR3 protein. The data hold 26,000 or so distinct CDR3 sequences, with 5.1% observed a single time. What was sequenced was whole blood. The receptors come from an adult who was a healthcare worker with PCR-confirmed SARS-CoV-2 infection or an uninfected control (not recorded which). The CDR3 runs from the conserved cysteine through the conserved F or W. D genes are given only for firm matches. The size field is filled for only some rows; it gives once, few, many or a size class.

J,V,size,D,CDR3,DNA
TRBJ2-1,TRBV9,many,NA,CASDDPTGNEQFF,TGTGCCAGCGATGACCCTACCGGCAATGAGCAGTTCTTC
TRBJ2-5,TRBV20-1,medium-sized,TRBD2,CSALTRGGETQYF,TGCAGTGCCTTGACCCGCGGGGGAGAGACCCAGTACTTC
TRBJ1-2,TRBV20-1,NA,TRBD1,CSATEGTGLFGYTF,TGCAGTGCTACAGAAGGGACAGGGCTATTTGGCTACACCTTC
TRBJ1-2,TRBV12-3/TRBV12-4,many,TRBD1,CASSSLTGDGYTF,TGTGCCAGCAGTTCCCTTACAGGGGACGGCTACACCTTC
TRBJ2-3,TRBV18,many,NA,CASSPTRPPDTQYF,TGTGCCAGCTCACCGACCCGTCCCCCAGATACGCAGTATTTT
TRBJ2-1,TRBV27,NA,TRBD2,CASSLSAGGHNEQFF,TGTGCCAGCAGTTTATCCGCGGGGGGCCACAATGAGCAGTTCTTC
TRBJ1-4,TRBV18,many,NA,CASSPDARSANEKLFF,TGTGCCAGCTCACCTGACGCCAGATCGGCTAATGAAAAACTGTTTTTT
TRBJ2-2,TRBV7-6,many,TRBD2,CASSHWVAGINTGELFF,TGTGCCAGCAGCCATTGGGTAGCGGGGATCAACACCGGGGAGCTGTTTTTT
TRBJ2-5,TRBV21-1,NA,NA,CASGGTSGHQETQYF,TGTGCCAGCGGGGGGACTAGCGGACACCAAGAGACCCAGTACTTC
TRBJ1-1,TRBV27,many,TRBD1,CASSLRPPGPRGAFF,TGTGCCAGCAGTTTGAGGCCCCCGGGCCCCAGGGGGGCTTTCTTT
TRBJ2-2,TRBV5-1,many,NA,CASNWPGNTGELFF,TGCGCCAGCAACTGGCCAGGGAACACCGGGGAGCTGTTTTTT
TRBJ1-1,TRBV29-1,many,TRBD1,CSVPLGQGSGNTEAFF,TGCAGCGTTCCACTCGGACAGGGTAGCGGGAACACTGAAGCTTTCTTT
TRBJ2-7,TRBV7-9,many,TRBD2,CASSSGGFHEQYF,TGTGCCAGCAGCTCCGGGGGGTTCCACGAGCAGTACTTC
TRBJ1-2,TRBV29-1,many,TRBD1,CSADRGEQGYTF,TGCAGCGCGGACAGGGGCGAACAGGGCTACACCTTC
TRBJ2-7,TRBV6-6,few,TRBD1,CASRPGTGGHEQYF,TGTGCCAGCAGGCCCGGGACAGGGGGCCACGAGCAGTACTTC
TRBJ1-4,TRBV6-2/TRBV6-3,medium-sized,NA,CASSPTGLNEKLFF,TGTGCCAGCAGTCCGACAGGCTTGAATGAAAAACTGTTTTTT
TRBJ1-1,TRBV20-1,many,NA,CSATFGGDTEAFF,TGCAGTGCTACGTTCGGGGGGGACACTGAAGCTTTCTTT